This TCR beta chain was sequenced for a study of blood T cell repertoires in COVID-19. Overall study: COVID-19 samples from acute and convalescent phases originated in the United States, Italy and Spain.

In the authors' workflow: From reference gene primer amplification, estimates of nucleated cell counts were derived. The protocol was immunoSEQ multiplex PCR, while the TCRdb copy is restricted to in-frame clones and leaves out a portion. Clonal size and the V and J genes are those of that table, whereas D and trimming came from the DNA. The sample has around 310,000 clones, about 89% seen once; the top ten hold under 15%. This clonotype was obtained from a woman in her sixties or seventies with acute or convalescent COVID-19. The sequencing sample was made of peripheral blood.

DNA of the CDR3: TGTGCCAGCAGTTTTCGGAGGCCCACGGGGGAGCTGTTTTTT. Translating gives CASSFRRPTGELFF. The chain is built from TRBV28 and TRBJ2-2, with a possible D match to TRBD2 (5 bases). There are 14 residues in the CDR3. Between the trimmed V and J ends, which lost 3 bases and 8 bases, there was a span of 13 bases. Per the germline V gene, CDR1 is MDHEN and CDR2 is SYDVKM. Together with reference TRBV28 and TRBJ2-2, the CDR3 gives the full variable domain: DVKVTQSSRYLVKRTGEKVFLECVQDMDHENMFWYRQDPGLGLRLIYFSYDVKMKEKGDIPEGYSVSREKKERFSLILESASTNQTSMYLCASSFRRPTGELFFGEGSRLTVL.